This T cell receptor (beta chain) stems from a study of blood T cell repertoires in COVID-19. The CDR3 length is 16 residues. CDR1 and CDR2 from the germline V gene are SGHKS and YYEKEE (reference sequence). V lost 0 bases, J lost 3 bases, and 4 bases stayed unmatched. Method: immunoSEQ multiplex PCR; TCRdb's copy keeps in-frame clones and lacks some. There are roughly 70,000 clones in the sample; approximately 86% occur only once, and around 6% lies in the top ten. This TCR was recovered from an elderly man with COVID-19, enrolled during active disease. The specimen sequenced was peripheral blood. The genes are TRBV5-5 and TRBJ2-3, with 10 bases identical to TRBD2. This CDR3 reads CASSLDSGGATDTQYF. The CDR3 region has the DNA TGTGCCAGCAGCTTGGACAGCGGGGGGGCGACAGATACGCAGTATTTT.